This T cell receptor beta chain was found in a study of shared clonotypes between healthy human individuals. General study findings and limits: Sorted-subset samples were not fully sequenced, rarefaction indicated. Naive subsets typically showed greater estimated richness than memory subsets.

The CDR3 contains 15 residues. Losses at the gene ends were 2 bases for V and 3 bases for J; bases not matched to a gene: 4. The germline CDR1 and CDR2 sequences are KGHSY and FQNENV. Assay: immunoSEQ multiplex PCR; the TCRdb copy retains only in-frame clones and omits some. Among about 320,000 clones, around 86% were seen once, and the ten largest hold 16%. Concerning this clone itself: Its cognate antigen is unknown.

V is TRBV16 and J is TRBJ2-7, with 10 bases identical to TRBD2. This TCR was sampled from a man younger than 30 in good health. The specimen was memory CD8+ T cells sorted from blood. Subset specified: CD45RO+ cells pooled with CCR7-negative TemRA cells. The CDR3 reads CASSQLAGVDYEQYF. For the CDR3, the DNA is TGTGCCAGCAGCCAACTAGCGGGAGTAGACTACGAGCAGTACTTC.